Listed here are 12 T cell receptor beta chains from one sample, sequenced in a study of CD8 T cells in Susac syndrome. After extraction with the RNeasy kit, 0.5 to 1 ug of the RNA was reverse transcribed using random hexamers. A single record per CDR3 protein comes from TCRdb applying MiXCR to the immunoSEQ multiplex PCR reads. The sample holds just over 150,000 distinct CDR3 sequences, 90% to 95% seen once. Sequenced sample: CD8+ T cells from PBMCs. The receptors come from a human donor with multiple sclerosis.

The chain carries TRBV7-9 and TRBJ1-2; 9 bases fit TRBD1. The length of the CDR3 is 14 residues. CDR1 is SEHNR, CDR2 FQNEAQ, per germline (reference sequence). J lost 7 bases, V lost 1 base, and 4 bases had no gene match. CDR3 region: CASSLGTGAFGYTF. CDR3 coding DNA: TGTGCCAGCAGCTTAGGGACAGGGGCATTTGGCTACACCTTC.

This chain uses TRBV6-2 or TRBV6-3 with TRBJ2-3; 7 nucleotides match TRBD1. Trimming at V came to 4 bases and at J to 0 bases, leaving 7 bases not matched to a gene. Germline CDR1 MNHEY, CDR2 SVGEGT. The CDR3 runs 16 residues. As DNA, the CDR3 is TGTGCCAGCAGTTCCGACAGGGAAGCTAGCACAGATACGCAGTATTTT. Translating it yields CASSSDREASTDTQYF.

In this sample, this clonotype turned up once. The chain employs TRBV20-1 and TRBJ2-1; TRBD1 might be the D (6 bases). Germline values: CDR1 DFQATT, CDR2 SNEGSKA (reference sequence). Between the trimmed V and J ends, which lost 3 bases and 3 bases, there was a span of 15 bases. This CDR3 contains 15 residues. The CDR3 spells CSASHGQRIYNEQFF. DNA of the CDR3: TGCAGTGCTAGCCACGGACAGCGGATCTACAATGAGCAGTTCTTC.

The chain links TRBV27 to TRBJ1-1; D ambiguous. Trimming removed 6 bases from V and 1 base from J, with 12 bases in between. This CDR3 contains 14 residues. Germline values: CDR1 MNHEY, CDR2 SMNVEV (reference sequence). CDR3 bases: TGTGCCAGCAGCCCCAGGCTTGGGAACACTGAAGCTTTCTTT. Amino acids: CASSPRLGNTEAFF.

V and J are TRBV15 and TRBJ2-4, with TRBD1 identical over 11 bases. Per germline, CDR1 LNHNV and CDR2 YYDKDF (reference sequence). J was trimmed by 8 bases and V by 8 bases; bases with no gene match: 5. The CDR3 covers 13 residues. CDR3 residues: CATGGTGGDIQYF. In nucleotides, the CDR3 is TGTGCCACCGGCGGGACAGGGGGAGACATTCAGTACTTC.

The V gene is TRBV4-2, the J gene TRBJ2-1; TRBD2 aligns across 8 bases. The germline V gene encodes CDR1 LGHNA and CDR2 YNFKEQ. V was pared by 1 base and J by 8 bases, with 4 bases of the junction left unmatched. The CDR3 extends over 14 amino acids. The CDR3 DNA sequence: TGTGCCAGCAGCCAAGCGGGGGGGCTTGATGAGCAGTTCTTC. It encodes CASSQAGGLDEQFF.

This clonotype was recorded only once. The CDR3 reads CAWSPPDSDTEAFF. The CDR3, as DNA: TGTGCCTGGAGTCCGCCGGACAGTGACACTGAAGCTTTCTTT. The chain employs TRBV30 and TRBJ1-1; D is possibly TRBD1 (6 bases). Germline assignment: CDR1 GTSNPN and CDR2 SVGIG (reference sequence). The CDR3 contains 14 residues. V was pared by 2 bases and J by 3 bases, with 13 bases between.

The chain carries TRBV12-5 and TRBJ1-2, with a weak D call TRBD1 (6 bases). The CDR3 has 13 residues. Germline assignment: CDR1 LGHNT and CDR2 FRNRAP. V gave up 7 bases and J gave up 5 bases, with 14 bases separating them. CDR3 loop: CASALGQMYGYTF. The CDR3 bases are TGTGCTAGTGCCCTCGGACAGATGTATGGCTACACCTTC. The entire variable domain, with the rest obtained from reference TRBV12-5 and TRBJ1-2, is as follows: DARVTQTPRHKVTEMGQEVTMRCQPILGHNTVFWYRQTMMQGLELLAYFRNRAPLDDSGMPKDRFSAEMPDATLATLKIQPSEPRDSAVYFCASALGQMYGYTFGSGTRLTVV.

V and J are TRBV6-5 and TRBJ2-7; D might be TRBD1 (6 bases). This CDR3 comprises 14 residues. Germline V CDR1 and CDR2: MNHEY, SVGAGI. V was trimmed by 6 bases and J by 0 bases, leaving 12 bases between them. CDR3 amino acids: CASSELDSSYEQYF. CDR3 coding DNA: TGTGCCAGCAGCGAATTGGACAGCTCCTACGAGCAGTACTTC.

This chain joins TRBV29-1 and TRBJ1-2; 12 bases line up with TRBD1. The germline V gene has CDR1 SQVTM and CDR2 ANQGSEA. With 6 bases clipped from V and 5 bases from J, the junction kept 10 bases outside the gene matches. The CDR3 extends over 15 amino acids. The CDR3 sequence: CSVPGQGANKYGYTF. CDR3 coding DNA: TGCAGCGTGCCGGGACAGGGGGCGAACAAGTATGGCTACACCTTC.

The chain carries TRBV20-1 and TRBJ2-7, with 7 positions matching TRBD1. Germline assignment: CDR1 DFQATT and CDR2 SNEGSKA (reference sequence). The CDR3 is 20 amino acids. Trimming at V came to 1 base and at J to 1 base, leaving 22 bases not matched to a gene. CDR3 nucleotides: TGCAGTGCTAGAGCTAGCCTCGGACAGGCCAATGCCGGTCTTTCCTACGAGCAGTACTTC. Protein product: CSARASLGQANAGLSYEQYF.

The CDR3 DNA reads as TGTGCCAGCGGACAGGATGCGAACACCGGGGAGCTGTTTTTT. It specifies CASGQDANTGELFF. The chain couples TRBV12-3 or TRBV12-4 to TRBJ2-2; TRBD1 agrees at 7 bases. V was pared by 8 bases and J by 0 bases, with 3 bases of the junction left unmatched. This CDR3 has 14 residues.